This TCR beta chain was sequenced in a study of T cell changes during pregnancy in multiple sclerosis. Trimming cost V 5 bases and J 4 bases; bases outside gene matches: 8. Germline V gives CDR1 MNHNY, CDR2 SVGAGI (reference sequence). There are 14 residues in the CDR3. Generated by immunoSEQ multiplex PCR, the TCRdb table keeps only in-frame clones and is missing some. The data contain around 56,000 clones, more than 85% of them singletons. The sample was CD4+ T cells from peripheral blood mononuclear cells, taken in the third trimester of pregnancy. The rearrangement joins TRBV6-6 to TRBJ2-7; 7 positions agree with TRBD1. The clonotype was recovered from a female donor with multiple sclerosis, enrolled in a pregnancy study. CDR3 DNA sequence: TGTGCCAGCAGTCACTACGGGGACAGTTACGAGCAGTACTTC. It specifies CASSHYGDSYEQYF.